This T cell receptor beta chain was obtained from a study of T cells after yellow fever vaccination. Findings of the study overall: Only a minor proportion of clonotypes was detected across both CD4 and CD8 compartments.

CDR3 length equals 15 residues. Trimming removed 4 bases from V and 1 base from J, with 13 bases in between. Germline V gene sequence: CDR1 SGHNT, CDR2 YENEEA. In TCRdb, the 5' RACE reads were re-called with MiXCR into one record per CDR3 protein. Among some 420,000 distinct CDR3 sequences listed, 15% to 20% were seen once. This clonotype was recorded a few times. The antigen is unknown. The TCR was taken from a man between 18 and 29 years old who received the YFV17D yellow fever vaccine. This chain connects TRBV11-3 to TRBJ2-5; weak D call: TRBD2 (6 bases). The input for sequencing was PBMCs, taken before the yellow fever booster vaccination. The CDR3 loop is CASSSKMGGQETQYF. The CDR3 DNA reads as TGTGCCAGCAGCTCGAAAATGGGAGGCCAAGAGACCCAGTACTTC.